The 24 T cell receptor beta chains below were found in one sample sequenced in a study of untreated major depressive disorder. Sequencing used immunoSEQ multiplex PCR; TCRdb keeps in-frame clones, though not all of them. The profile shows about 20,000 clones, about 90% of them singletons. Sample: CD4+ T cells from PBMCs. These receptors were collected from a woman aged 30 to 39 in good health.

V usage is TRBV30 and J usage is TRBJ2-5, with TRBD1 matching over 8 bases. CDR3 size: 17 residues. The V gene's germline CDR1 is GTSNPN and CDR2 SVGIG (reference sequence). V shed 0 bases and J 5 bases; nucleotides not matched to a gene: 14. The CDR3: CAWSVDPGGIRDETQYF. CDR3 bases: TGTGCCTGGAGTGTCGATCCAGGGGGCATCAGGGATGAGACCCAGTACTTC.

This chain joins TRBV28 and TRBJ1-5, with D uncertain. Per the germline V gene, CDR1 is MDHEN and CDR2 is SYDVKM. The CDR3 is made up of 14 amino acids. The ends were cut back, 6 bases at V and 3 bases at J, with 12 bases in the middle. This CDR3 is CASSPNPNNQPQHF. The CDR3 bases are TGTGCCAGCAGCCCCAACCCAAACAATCAGCCCCAGCATTTT.

This clone was counted only a few times. The V call is TRBV19, the J call TRBJ2-7, with TRBD1 identical over 7 bases. J was trimmed by 2 bases and V by 5 bases; bases with no gene match: 3. This CDR3 has 13 amino acids. Germline V lookup: CDR1 LNHDA, CDR2 SQIVND (reference sequence). The CDR3 sequence: CASSGTGAYEQYF. DNA of the CDR3: TGTGCCAGTAGTGGAACAGGGGCCTACGAGCAGTACTTC.

This clone was recorded only once. In DNA, the CDR3 is TGTGCCACCAGCAGAGACCTCTCTGGGGCCAACGTCCTGACTTTC. Translated, it gives CATSRDLSGANVLTF. The chain carries TRBV15 and TRBJ2-6; no reliable D call. Germline assignment: CDR1 LNHNV and CDR2 YYDKDF (reference sequence). V gave up 0 bases and J gave up 0 bases, with 3 bases separating them. The CDR3 sequence is 15 residues long.

V is TRBV19 and J is TRBJ1-1, with TRBD1 as a possible D gene (5 bases). Germline V gives CDR1 LNHDA, CDR2 SQIVND (reference sequence). V was clipped by 5 bases and J by 3 bases, with 16 bases between them. The CDR3 totals 15 residues. CDR3 loop: CASSLGGDGDTEAFF. CDR3 in DNA: TGTGCCAGTAGTCTAGGAGGGGATGGGGACACTGAAGCTTTCTTT.

The gene calls are TRBV6-5 and TRBJ2-7; D unclear. Germline loops: CDR1 MNHEY, CDR2 SVGAGI. There are 12 residues in the CDR3. The germline V and J ends were trimmed by 6 bases and 6 bases, with 12 bases remaining between them. CDR3 in DNA: TGTGCCAGCAGCCCAACCCTGGGCGAGCAGTACTTC. Its translation is CASSPTLGEQYF.

The rearrangement joins TRBV6-5 to TRBJ1-2; 7 nucleotides agree with TRBD1. CDR1 MNHEY and CDR2 SVGAGI come from the germline V gene. Unmatched junction bases numbered 7, after V lost 0 bases and J lost 3 bases. The length of the CDR3 is 16 residues. The CDR3 bases are TGTGCCAGCAGTTACTCGTTGTCCGGGACAGACTATGGCTACACCTTC. It is translated as CASSYSLSGTDYGYTF.

V usage is TRBV5-1 and J usage is TRBJ2-1; D perhaps matches TRBD2 (5 bases). The CDR3 contains 13 residues. Germline V gene sequence: CDR1 SGHRS, CDR2 YFSETQ. V was shortened by 4 bases and J by 5 bases, with 10 bases between the two germline ends. The DNA for the CDR3 is TGCGCCAGCAGCGAGGGATTGAACAATGAGCAGTTCTTC. It specifies CASSEGLNNEQFF.

The rearrangement joins TRBV5-1 to TRBJ2-3; D ambiguous. CDR3 length equals 14 residues. V lost 4 bases to trimming and J lost 3 bases, with 12 bases between them. The germline CDR1 and CDR2 sequences are SGHRS and YFSETQ. The CDR3 sequence: CASSVDSSTDTQYF. CDR3 bases: TGCGCCAGCAGCGTGGATTCTAGTACAGATACGCAGTATTTT.

This chain joins TRBV29-1 and TRBJ2-3, with 7 bases matching TRBD1. Trimming took 7 bases from V and 1 from J; bases not matched to a gene: 5. The germline CDR1 and CDR2 sequences are SQVTM and ANQGSEA. CDR3 length equals 13 residues. The DNA of the CDR3 is TGCAGCGCAAGACAGGGCGGCACAGATACGCAGTATTTT. This gives the protein CSARQGGTDTQYF.

The chain recombines TRBV7-7 with TRBJ2-5; TRBD1 is a possible D gene (7 bases). Germline assignment: CDR1 SSHAT and CDR2 FNYEAQ (reference sequence). The CDR3 is 15 amino acids. Trimming removed 5 bases from V and 1 base from J, with 14 bases in between. The CDR3 loop is CASSPGGTAQETQYF. Here the CDR3 DNA reads TGTGCCAGCAGCCCTGGAGGGACAGCCCAAGAGACCCAGTACTTC.

V and J are TRBV9 and TRBJ2-3; D ambiguous. There are 15 residues in the CDR3. With 0 bases removed from V and 3 bases from J, the gap between germline ends came to 11 bases. Germline V gives CDR1 SGDLS, CDR2 YYNGEE. CDR3 protein: CASSVDGSPTDTQYF. CDR3 coding DNA: TGTGCCAGCAGCGTAGACGGATCCCCAACAGATACGCAGTATTTT.

The V call is TRBV2, the J call TRBJ1-2, with 11 bases fitting TRBD1. The trim removed 9 bases at V and 5 bases at J, leaving 8 bases unmatched. Germline CDR1 is SNHLY and CDR2 is FYNNEI. The CDR3 runs to 14 residues. CDR3: CASRDRGISYGYTF. The CDR3 DNA sequence: TGTGCCAGTAGGGACAGGGGGATTAGTTATGGCTACACCTTC.

The gene calls are TRBV7-2 and TRBJ1-2, with 7 bases fitting TRBD1. The CDR3 contains 16 residues. J gave up 3 bases and V 5 bases, and 12 bases lay outside the gene matches. Germline V lookup: CDR1 SGHTA, CDR2 FQGNSA. The CDR3 DNA is TGTGCCAGCAGCCCAGTGAACAGGGGAGAGGACTATGGCTACACCTTC. Translation: CASSPVNRGEDYGYTF. Full variable domain (rest looked up from reference TRBV7-2 and TRBJ1-2): GAGVSQSPSNKVTEKGKDVELRCDPISGHTALYWYRQSLGQGLEFLIYFQGNSAPDKSGLPSDRFSAERTGGSVSTLTIQRTQQEDSAVYLCASSPVNRGEDYGYTFGSGTRLTVV.

The rearrangement joins TRBV6-5 to TRBJ2-7; D is possibly TRBD2 (5 bases). Looked up from germline, CDR1 is MNHEY and CDR2 is SVGAGI. Trimming took 0 bases from V and 2 from J, leaving 8 bases between them. This CDR3 spans 14 amino acids. CDR3 in amino acids: CASSYSRGTYEQYF. The CDR3 coding sequence is TGTGCCAGCAGTTACTCCCGGGGAACCTACGAGCAGTACTTC.

The chain has TRBV7-2 and TRBJ1-2; possibly TRBD1 for D (5 bases). This CDR3 is 16 amino acids long. V dropped 1 base and J dropped 0 bases, with 12 bases sitting between them. Germline CDR1 is SGHTA and CDR2 is FQGNSA. The CDR3 nucleotides are TGTGCCAGCAGCTTAGACACAGGATTACCTAACTATGGCTACACCTTC. Translation gives CASSLDTGLPNYGYTF.

The genes are TRBV5-1 and TRBJ1-1; tentative D call: TRBD1 (5 bases). In germline, CDR1 is SGHRS, CDR2 YFSETQ. The CDR3 contains 13 residues. The V gene lost 4 bases and the J gene lost 7 bases, with 14 bases spanning the gap. In DNA, the CDR3 is TGCGCCAGCAGCGGCGAAGGGGCTATTGAAGCTTTCTTT. This gives the protein CASSGEGAIEAFF.

CDR3 in DNA: TGTGCCAGCAGCCGAACGGGACAGACAACTAATGAAAAACTGTTTTTT. Amino acids: CASSRTGQTTNEKLFF. This chain connects TRBV5-6 to TRBJ1-4, with 7 bases identical to TRBD1. Looked up from germline, CDR1 is SGHDT and CDR2 is YYEEEE. The V gene end was trimmed by 4 bases and the J gene end by 0 bases; junction bases not matched to a gene: 6. This CDR3 is built from 16 residues.

The chain recombines TRBV5-6 with TRBJ2-1; D may be TRBD1 or TRBD2 (5 bases each). Trimming stripped 7 bases from V and 1 base from J, with 12 bases between. The CDR3 length is 14 residues. The V gene's germline CDR1 is SGHDT and CDR2 YYEEEE. CDR3 sequence reads: CASVGRPSYNEQFF. The CDR3 DNA reads as TGTGCCAGCGTGGGACGCCCTTCCTACAATGAGCAGTTCTTC.

The V gene is TRBV14, the J gene TRBJ1-2; D is undetermined. V lost 4 bases to trimming and J lost 4 bases, with 13 bases between them. The CDR3 consists of 14 residues. CDR1 and CDR2 from the germline V gene are SGHDN and FVKESK. Written as DNA, the CDR3 is TGTGCCAGCAGCCGCGCCGGGCCTGGCTATGGCTACACCTTC. It encodes CASSRAGPGYGYTF.

V gene TRBV29-1 combines with J gene TRBJ2-7; D may be TRBD1 (5 bases). The CDR3 extends over 14 amino acids. CDR1 SQVTM and CDR2 ANQGSEA come from the germline V gene. With 4 bases removed from V and 2 bases from J, the gap between germline ends came to 15 bases. The CDR3 here is CSVVLSPGTYEQYF. The CDR3 DNA sequence: TGCAGCGTTGTTCTCTCCCCAGGGACCTACGAGCAGTACTTC.

The chain has TRBV4-3 and TRBJ2-5, with unresolved D. The J call may be wrong; the DNA end is better matched by TRBJ2-7. CDR1 is LGHNA and CDR2 is YSLEER in the germline V gene. The CDR3 has 14 residues. CDR3: CASSQDIQIYEQYF. The CDR3 DNA sequence: TGCGCCAGCAGCCAAGATATTCAGATCTACGAGCAGTACTTC.

The V and J genes are TRBV29-1 and TRBJ2-5; 8 nucleotides align to TRBD2. Unmatched junction bases numbered 11, after V lost 6 bases and J lost 2 bases. Germline V gives CDR1 SQVTM, CDR2 ANQGSEA. The CDR3 covers 15 residues. The CDR3 sequence is CSVSAGGKGQETQYF. The CDR3 coding sequence is TGCAGCGTATCCGCGGGGGGAAAGGGACAAGAGACCCAGTACTTC.

The chain employs TRBV19 and TRBJ1-1; no clear D gene. This CDR3 has 13 amino acids. V lost 5 bases and J lost 2, with 9 bases in between. CDR1 is LNHDA and CDR2 is SQIVND in the germline V gene (reference sequence). CDR3 region: CASSVYPNTEAFF. CDR3 coding DNA: TGTGCCAGTAGTGTTTATCCTAACACTGAAGCTTTCTTT.